This TCR beta chain was profiled in a study of Ad26.COV2.S vaccination and SARS-CoV-2 variants. This table comes from immunoSEQ multiplex PCR, and its TCRdb copy is limited to in-frame clones, with some not included. The repertoire includes about 280,000 clones, about 90% of them detected once, and about 3.6% sits in the top ten. Treatment here: 19 received Ad26.COV2.S at low or high dose, single or two shots; several received placebo; per-sample allocation not given. The study sampled participants on day 63 after the first vaccine or placebo injection. V gave up 4 bases and J gave up 1 base; unmatched junction bases: 9. The germline V gene encodes CDR1 SGDLS and CDR2 YYNGEE. The CDR3 extends over 16 amino acids.

Sample: peripheral blood, taken in a trial of Ad26.COV2.S vaccine versus placebo. This TCR was sampled from a person between 18 and 65 years old who received the Ad26.COV2.S COVID-19 vaccine or a placebo. V is TRBV9 and J is TRBJ2-3, with 7 bases fitting TRBD1. The CDR3 sequence is CASSPRGQWGTDTQYF. The CDR3 DNA is TGTGCCAGCAGCCCCCGGGGACAGTGGGGCACAGATACGCAGTATTTT.